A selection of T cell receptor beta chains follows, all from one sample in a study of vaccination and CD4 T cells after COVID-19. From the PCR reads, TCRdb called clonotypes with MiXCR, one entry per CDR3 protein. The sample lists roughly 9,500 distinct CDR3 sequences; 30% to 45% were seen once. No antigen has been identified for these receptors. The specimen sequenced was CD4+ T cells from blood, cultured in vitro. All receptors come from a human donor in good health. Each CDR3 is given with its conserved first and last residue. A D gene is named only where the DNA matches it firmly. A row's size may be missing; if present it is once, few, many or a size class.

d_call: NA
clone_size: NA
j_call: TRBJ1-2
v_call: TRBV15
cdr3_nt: TGTGCCACCAGCAGACAAGCTACAGGGCACTATGGCTACACCTTC
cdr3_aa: CATSRQATGHYGYTF

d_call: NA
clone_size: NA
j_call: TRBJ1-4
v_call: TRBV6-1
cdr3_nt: TGTGCCAGCGGGGGACACCGCAATGAAAAACTGTTTTTT
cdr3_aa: CASGGHRNEKLFF

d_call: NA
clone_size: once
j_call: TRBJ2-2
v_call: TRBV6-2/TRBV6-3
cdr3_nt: TGTGCCAGCAGTTACTCTTTTAGGGCGGGAACCGGGGAGCTGTTTTTT
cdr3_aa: CASSYSFRAGTGELFF

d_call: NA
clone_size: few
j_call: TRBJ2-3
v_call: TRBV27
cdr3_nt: TGTGCCAGCAGCTTATCGTGGGGCGTCACAGATACGCAGTATTTT
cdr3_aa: CASSLSWGVTDTQYF

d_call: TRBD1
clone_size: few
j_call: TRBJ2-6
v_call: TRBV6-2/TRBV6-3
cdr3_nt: TGTGCCAGCAGTTACTCGACAGGGGGGGTCTCTGGGGCCAACGTCCTGACTTTC
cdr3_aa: CASSYSTGGVSGANVLTF

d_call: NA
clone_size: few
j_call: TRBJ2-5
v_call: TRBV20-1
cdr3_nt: TGCAGTGCTAGAGATCTTTTAGCTGGTTGGGCCCAGTACTTC
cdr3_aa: CSARDLLAGWAQYF

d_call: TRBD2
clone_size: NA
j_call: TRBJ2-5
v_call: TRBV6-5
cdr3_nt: TGTGCCAGCAGTTACTCAGCTAGCGGGGGAAGCCGGGAGACCCAGTACTTC
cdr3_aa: CASSYSASGGSRETQYF

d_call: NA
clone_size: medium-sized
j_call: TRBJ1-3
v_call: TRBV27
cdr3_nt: TGTGCCAGCAGTAGCTTCGGCGATGGAAACACCATATATTTT
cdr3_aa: CASSSFGDGNTIYF

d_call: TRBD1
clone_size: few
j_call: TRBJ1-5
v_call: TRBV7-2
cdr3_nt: TGTGCCAGCAGCTACCGACAGGGGATCAATCAGCCCCAGCATTTT
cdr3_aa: CASSYRQGINQPQHF

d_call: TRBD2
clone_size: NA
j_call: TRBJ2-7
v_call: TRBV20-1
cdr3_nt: TGCAGTGCTACAAGTCCCGGGACTAGCGGCTACGAGCAGTACTTC
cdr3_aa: CSATSPGTSGYEQYF

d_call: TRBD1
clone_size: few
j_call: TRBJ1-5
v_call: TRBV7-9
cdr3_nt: TGTGCCAGCAGCCCTCAGGGACAGGGCCATCAGCCCCAGCATTTT
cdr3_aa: CASSPQGQGHQPQHF

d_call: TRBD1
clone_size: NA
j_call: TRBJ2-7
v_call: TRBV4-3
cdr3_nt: TGCGCCAGCAGCCACGGCGTGGGCCAGGGGGTCCACGAGCAGTACTTC
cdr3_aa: CASSHGVGQGVHEQYF

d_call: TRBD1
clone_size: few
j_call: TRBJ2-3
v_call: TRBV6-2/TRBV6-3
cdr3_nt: TGTGCCAGCAGGGGACAGGGGTTTACAGATACGCAGTATTTT
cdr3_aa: CASRGQGFTDTQYF

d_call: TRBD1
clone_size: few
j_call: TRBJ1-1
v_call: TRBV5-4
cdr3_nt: TGTGCCAGCAGCCGCCCCGGGACAGAGAACACTGAAGCTTTCTTT
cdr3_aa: CASSRPGTENTEAFF

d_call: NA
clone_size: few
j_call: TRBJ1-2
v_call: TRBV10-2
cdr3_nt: TGCGCCAGCAGTGATAACTATGGCTACACCTTC
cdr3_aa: CASSDNYGYTF

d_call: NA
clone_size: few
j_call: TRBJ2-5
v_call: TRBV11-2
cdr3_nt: TGTGCCAGCAGCTTACCAAGACTACGGGGCCAAGAGACCCAGTACTTC
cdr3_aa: CASSLPRLRGQETQYF

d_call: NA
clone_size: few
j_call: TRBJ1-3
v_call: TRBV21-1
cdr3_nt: TGTGCCAGCAGCCCTACACAGGAGGCTGGAAACACCATATATTTT
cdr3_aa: CASSPTQEAGNTIYF

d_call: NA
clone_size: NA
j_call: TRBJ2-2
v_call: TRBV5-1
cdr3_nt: TGCGCCAGCAGCCCGTCGGGGAGGTCGAACACCGGGGAGCTGTTTTTT
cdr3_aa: CASSPSGRSNTGELFF

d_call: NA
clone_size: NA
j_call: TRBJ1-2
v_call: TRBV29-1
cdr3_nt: TGCAGCTACGTTAGGAATAATGGCTACACCTTC
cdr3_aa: CSYVRNNGYTF

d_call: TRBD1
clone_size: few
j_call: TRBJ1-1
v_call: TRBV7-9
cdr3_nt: TGTGCCAGCAGCTTTAGTCCTGGACAGGGCACTGAAGCTTTCTTT
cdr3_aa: CASSFSPGQGTEAFF

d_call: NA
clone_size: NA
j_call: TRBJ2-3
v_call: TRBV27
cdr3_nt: TGTGCCAGCAGTTTTGGACAAGAGAAGGGTACGCAGTATTTT
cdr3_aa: CASSFGQEKGTQYF

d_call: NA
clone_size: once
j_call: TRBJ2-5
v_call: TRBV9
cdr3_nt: TGTGCCAGCAGCGTAACAGGCGGGGAGACCCAGTACTTC
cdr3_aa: CASSVTGGETQYF

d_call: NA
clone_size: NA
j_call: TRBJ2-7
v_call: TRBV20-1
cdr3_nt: TGCAGTGCTAGAGGGGGAGAGGCCCGCTACGAGCAGTACTTC
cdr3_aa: CSARGGEARYEQYF

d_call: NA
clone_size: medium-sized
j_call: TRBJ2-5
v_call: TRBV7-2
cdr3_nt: TGTGCCAGCAGCTTAGTAAAAGAGACCCAGTACTTC
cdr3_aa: CASSLVKETQYF

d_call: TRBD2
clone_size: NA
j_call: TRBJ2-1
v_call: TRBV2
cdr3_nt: TGTGCCAGCAGCGAGACTAGCGGGAGCGGGTATGAGCAGTTCTTC
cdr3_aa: CASSETSGSGYEQFF

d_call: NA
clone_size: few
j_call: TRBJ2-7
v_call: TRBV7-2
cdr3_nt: TGTGCCAGCAGCACCAAGGGCGGCGAGCAGTACTTC
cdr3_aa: CASSTKGGEQYF

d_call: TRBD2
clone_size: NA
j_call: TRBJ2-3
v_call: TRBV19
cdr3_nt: TGTGCCAGTAGCAAAGGGACTACCCCGGTCCCAGATACGCAGTATTTT
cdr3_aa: CASSKGTTPVPDTQYF

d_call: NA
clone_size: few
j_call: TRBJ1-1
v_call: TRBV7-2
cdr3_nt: TGTGCCAGCAGCTTAGTGGAAACAGGCACTGAAGCTTTCTTT
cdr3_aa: CASSLVETGTEAFF

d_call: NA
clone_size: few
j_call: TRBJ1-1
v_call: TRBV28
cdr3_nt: TGTGCCAGCAGTTTACCGGAAATTACTGAAGCTTTCTTT
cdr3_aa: CASSLPEITEAFF

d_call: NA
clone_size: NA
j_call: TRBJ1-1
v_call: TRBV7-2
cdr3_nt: TGTGCCAGCAGCTCAGGGCGGGGCGTTATGAACACTGAAGCTTTCTTT
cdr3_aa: CASSSGRGVMNTEAFF

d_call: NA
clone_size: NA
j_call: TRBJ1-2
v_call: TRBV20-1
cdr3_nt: TGCAGTGCTAGAGCCGAACCGGGAGGCTACACCTTC
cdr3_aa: CSARAEPGGYTF

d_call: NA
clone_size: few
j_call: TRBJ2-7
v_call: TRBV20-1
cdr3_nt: TGCAGTGCTAGAGATTCCGTCAGGGCCTACGAGCAGTACTTC
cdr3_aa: CSARDSVRAYEQYF

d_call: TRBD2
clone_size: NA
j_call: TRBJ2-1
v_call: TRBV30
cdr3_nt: TGTGCCTGGAGTGTACGACTAGCGGGAAATGAGCAGTTCTTC
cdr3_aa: CAWSVRLAGNEQFF

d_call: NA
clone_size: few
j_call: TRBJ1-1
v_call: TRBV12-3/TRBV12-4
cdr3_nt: TGTGCCAGCAGTCTAACAGGGGAAGCTTTCTTT
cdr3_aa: CASSLTGEAFF

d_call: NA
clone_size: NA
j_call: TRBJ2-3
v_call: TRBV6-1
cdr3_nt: TGTGCCAGCAGTGAACTTTTCGGGGAGCTTCGGGATACGCAGTATTTT
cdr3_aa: CASSELFGELRDTQYF

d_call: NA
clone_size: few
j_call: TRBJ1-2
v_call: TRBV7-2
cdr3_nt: TGTGCCAGCAGCACATACACGAACTATGGCTACACCTTC
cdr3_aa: CASSTYTNYGYTF

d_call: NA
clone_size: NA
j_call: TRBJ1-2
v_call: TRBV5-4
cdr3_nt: TGTGCCAGCAGTCAGACAGGACCCTTCGGCTACACCTTC
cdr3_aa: CASSQTGPFGYTF

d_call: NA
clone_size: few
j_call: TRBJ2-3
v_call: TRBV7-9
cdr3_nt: TGTGCCAGCAGCTCCTACCGGGCAGGGCCGCAGTATTTT
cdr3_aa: CASSSYRAGPQYF

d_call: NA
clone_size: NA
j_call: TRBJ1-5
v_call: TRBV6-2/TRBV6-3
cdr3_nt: TGTGCCAGCAGTTACAGGGATAGCAATCAGCCCCAGCATTTT
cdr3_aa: CASSYRDSNQPQHF

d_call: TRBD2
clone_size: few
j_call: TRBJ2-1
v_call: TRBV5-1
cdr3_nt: TGCGCCAGCAGCCCGGGACTAGCTGAGAATGAGCAGTTCTTC
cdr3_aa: CASSPGLAENEQFF

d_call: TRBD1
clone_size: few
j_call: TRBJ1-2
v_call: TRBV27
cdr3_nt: TGTGCCAGCAGGAACTCAGGGGGCGCCTATGGCTACACCTTC
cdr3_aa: CASRNSGGAYGYTF

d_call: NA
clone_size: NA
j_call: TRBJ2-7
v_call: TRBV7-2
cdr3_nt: TGTGCCAGCAGCTTAGGTACGGGGTCGCACTACGAGCAGTACTTC
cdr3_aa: CASSLGTGSHYEQYF

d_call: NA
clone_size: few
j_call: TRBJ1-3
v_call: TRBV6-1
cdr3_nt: TGTGCCAGCAGTGATCTGGGAAACACCATATATTTT
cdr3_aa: CASSDLGNTIYF

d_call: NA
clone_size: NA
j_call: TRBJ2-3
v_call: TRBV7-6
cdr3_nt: TGTGCCAGCAGCTTAGCGGGGACATATGCCAGCACAGATACGCAGTATTTT
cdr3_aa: CASSLAGTYASTDTQYF

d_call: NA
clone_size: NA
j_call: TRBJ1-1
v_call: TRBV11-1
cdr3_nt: TGTGCCAGCAGCCCGTGGACAGTGAACACTGAAGCTTTCTTT
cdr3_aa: CASSPWTVNTEAFF

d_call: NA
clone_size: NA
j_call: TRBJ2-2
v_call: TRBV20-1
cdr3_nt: TGCAGTGCTAGACCGGGACAGAACACCGGGGAGCTGTTTTTT
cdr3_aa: CSARPGQNTGELFF

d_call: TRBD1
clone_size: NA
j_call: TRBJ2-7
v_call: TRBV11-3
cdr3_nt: TGTGCCAGCAGCTACCCAGACAGGGCTACGGACCCCGTTTACGAGCAGTACTTC
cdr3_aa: CASSYPDRATDPVYEQYF

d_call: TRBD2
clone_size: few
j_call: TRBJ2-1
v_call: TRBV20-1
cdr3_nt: TGCAGTGCTTTGACTAGCGGGAGGGCGGATGAGCAGTTCTTC
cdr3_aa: CSALTSGRADEQFF

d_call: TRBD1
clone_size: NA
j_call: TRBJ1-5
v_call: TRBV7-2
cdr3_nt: TGTGCCAGCAGACCCGGACAGGGACACTATCAGCCCCAGCATTTT
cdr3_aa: CASRPGQGHYQPQHF

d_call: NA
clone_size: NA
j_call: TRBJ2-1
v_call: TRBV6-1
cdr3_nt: TGTGCCAGCAGTCGGGATTCCTACAATGAGCAGTTCTTC
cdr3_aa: CASSRDSYNEQFF

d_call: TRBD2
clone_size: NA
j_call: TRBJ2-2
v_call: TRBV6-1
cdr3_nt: TGTGCCAGCAGGGGAGGGGTAACCGGGGAGCTGTTTTTT
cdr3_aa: CASRGGVTGELFF